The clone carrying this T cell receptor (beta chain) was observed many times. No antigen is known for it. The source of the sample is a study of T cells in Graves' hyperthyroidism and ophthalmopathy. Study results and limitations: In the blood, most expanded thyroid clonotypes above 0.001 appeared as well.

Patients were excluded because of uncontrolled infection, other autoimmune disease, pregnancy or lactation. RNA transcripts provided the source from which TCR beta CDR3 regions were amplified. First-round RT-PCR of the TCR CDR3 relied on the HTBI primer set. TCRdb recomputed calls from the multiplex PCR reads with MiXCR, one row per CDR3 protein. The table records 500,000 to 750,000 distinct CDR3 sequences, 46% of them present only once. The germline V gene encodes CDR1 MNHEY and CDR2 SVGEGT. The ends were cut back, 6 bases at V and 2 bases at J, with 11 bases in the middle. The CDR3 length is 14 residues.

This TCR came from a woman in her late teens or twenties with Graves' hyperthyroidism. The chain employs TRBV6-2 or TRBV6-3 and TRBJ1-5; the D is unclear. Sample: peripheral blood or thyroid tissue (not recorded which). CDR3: CASSPWVGNQPQHF. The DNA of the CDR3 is TGTGCCAGCAGCCCCTGGGTCGGCAATCAGCCCCAGCATTTT.